This TCR beta chain was sequenced in a study of post-analysis software for immune sequencing data. Unique molecular identifiers were built into the TCR beta cDNA libraries. Out of 1 to 10 million T cells, a few hundred thousand cDNA molecules were generated. TCRdb re-called the PCR reads through MiXCR, storing one row per CDR3 protein. The repertoire has roughly 700,000 distinct CDR3 sequences, 30% of them found once; the top ten carry around 0.56%. General observations from the study: F measure showed strong co-clustering of same-batch samples. Five or six TRBV segments, TRBV5-6, TRBV5-1 and TRBV20-1 among them, were found more frequent in patients than controls. For normalized Chao1 diversity, multiple sclerosis patients scored significantly lower than controls did.

This CDR3 spans 14 amino acids. The germline V and J ends were trimmed by 1 base and 3 bases, with 9 bases remaining between them. With respect to this clonotype: Its antigen is not identified.

Material: blood. V usage is TRBV12-3 or TRBV12-4 and J usage is TRBJ1-2; D possibly corresponds to TRBD1 (6 bases). The receptor was derived from a girl aged 10 to 17 with multiple sclerosis. The CDR3 here is CASSLGGHDYGYTF. CDR3 coding DNA: TGTGCCAGCAGTTTAGGGGGGCACGACTATGGCTACACCTTC.